A selection of T cell receptor beta chains follows, all from one sample in a study of human T cells and chemical hapten exposure. TCRdb re-analysed the RACE reads in MiXCR, keeping a single row per CDR3 protein. The sample contains 40,000 to 50,000 distinct CDR3 sequences, about 4.2% of which appear only once. Sequenced material: whole blood, taken in connection with sensitization to the hapten diphenylcyclopropenone (DPC). The receptors were sampled from a man in his forties or fifties with alopecia areata. Some clones in this sample may be carry-over from other donors' samples. Both conserved end residues are part of each CDR3.

>TRBJ2-3|14|TRBV12-3/TRBV12-4
CASSFGTATDTQYF
>TRBJ2-2|14|TRBV3-1
CASSRSRDPGELFF
>TRBJ1-5|14|TRBV27
CASSPQGADQPQHF
>TRBJ1-6|16|TRBV7-2
CASSPRGQGDNSPLHF
>TRBJ2-7|14|TRBV29-1
CSVDVAGDTYEQYF
>TRBJ2-1|15|TRBV6-5
CASRGSSGRRNEQFF
>TRBJ1-5|13|TRBV27
CASSPQGNQPQHF
>TRBJ2-5|16|TRBV12-3/TRBV12-4
CASSSHTENPGETQYF
>TRBJ2-7|15|TRBV20-1
CSAREERGRRPEQYF
>TRBJ2-1|16|TRBV7-9
CASRPRRDRGYNEQFF
>TRBJ1-6|18|TRBV7-9
CASSLPSSGQGLGSPLHF
>TRBJ1-1|14|TRBV30
CAYKAAVLTTEAFF
>TRBJ1-4|15|TRBV7-8
CASSLALTTNEKLFF
>TRBJ2-3|15|TRBV6-5
CASSYFGSGTDTQYF
>TRBJ1-5|15|TRBV6-1
CASSDGTGNGQPQHF
>TRBJ2-3|16|TRBV10-2
CASSESGQGGTDTQYF
>TRBJ1-1|15|TRBV12-3/TRBV12-4
CASSLALGGGTEAFF
>TRBJ1-2|13|TRBV12-3/TRBV12-4
CTSSLSINYGYTF
>TRBJ2-3|16|TRBV5-4
CASSLPSGSGADTQYF
>TRBJ1-1|12|TRBV4-2
CASSRTDTEAFF
>TRBJ1-6|12|TRBV12-3/TRBV12-4
CASKLGTSPLHF
>TRBJ1-4|14|TRBV3-1
CASSQDLANEKLFF
>TRBJ2-7|19|TRBV11-3
CASSVITGTSGRSRYEQYF
>TRBJ2-7|14|TRBV5-1
CASSLGGRFGEQYF
>TRBJ1-2|14|TRBV25-1
CASSENQGPKGYTF
>TRBJ2-6|12|TRBV12-3/TRBV12-4
CAKQSGANVLTF
>TRBJ1-4|15|TRBV5-1
CASSLAGTANEKLFF
>TRBJ2-7|16|TRBV20-1
CSARQTSGRTSYEQYF
>TRBJ1-6|14|TRBV7-9
CASSLDGGRSPLHF
>TRBJ2-3|13|TRBV10-2
CASRAGGADTQYF
>TRBJ2-3|15|TRBV20-1
CSARDAVGNTDTQYF
>TRBJ2-5|13|TRBV7-8
CASSTTPQETQYF
>TRBJ2-2|16|TRBV5-1
CASSLGPAGSTGELFF
>TRBJ2-3|14|TRBV10-3
CASHSAVGTDTQYF
>TRBJ2-1|14|TRBV24-1
CATSDGSRYNEQFF